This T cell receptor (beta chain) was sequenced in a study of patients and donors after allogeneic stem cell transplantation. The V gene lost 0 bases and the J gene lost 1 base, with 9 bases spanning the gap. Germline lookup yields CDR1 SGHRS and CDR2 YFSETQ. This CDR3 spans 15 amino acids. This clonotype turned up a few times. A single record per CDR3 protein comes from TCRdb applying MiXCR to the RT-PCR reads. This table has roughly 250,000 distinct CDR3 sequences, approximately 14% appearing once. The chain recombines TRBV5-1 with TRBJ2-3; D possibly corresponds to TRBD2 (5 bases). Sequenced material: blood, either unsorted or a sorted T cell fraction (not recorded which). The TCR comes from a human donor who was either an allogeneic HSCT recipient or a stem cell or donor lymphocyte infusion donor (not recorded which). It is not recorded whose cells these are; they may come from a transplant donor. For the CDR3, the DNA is TGCGCCAGCAGCTTGGACGGGAAGCGCACAGATACGCAGTATTTT. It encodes CASSLDGKRTDTQYF.